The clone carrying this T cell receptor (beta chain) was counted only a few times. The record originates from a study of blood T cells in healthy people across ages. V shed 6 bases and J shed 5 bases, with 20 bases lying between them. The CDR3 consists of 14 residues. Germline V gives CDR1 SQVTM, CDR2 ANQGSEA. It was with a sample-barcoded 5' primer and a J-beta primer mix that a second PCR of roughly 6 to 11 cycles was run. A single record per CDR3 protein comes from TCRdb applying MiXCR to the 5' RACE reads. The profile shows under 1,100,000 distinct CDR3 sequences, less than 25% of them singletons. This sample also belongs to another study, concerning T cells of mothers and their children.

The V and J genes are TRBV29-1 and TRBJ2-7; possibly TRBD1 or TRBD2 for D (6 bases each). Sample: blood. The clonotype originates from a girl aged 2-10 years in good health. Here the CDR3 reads CSVPGQGTGDEQYF. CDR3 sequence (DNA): TGCAGCGTCCCCGGGCAGGGGACGGGGGACGAGCAGTACTTC.